The 28 T cell receptor beta chains below all came from one sample that was sequenced in a study of early T cells in non-severe SARS-CoV-2 infection. TCRdb itself ran the 5' RACE reads through MiXCR, one entry per CDR3 protein. The data hold some 60,000 distinct CDR3 sequences, with around 12% observed a single time. Sequenced: whole blood. These receptors were taken from an adult who was a healthcare worker with PCR-confirmed SARS-CoV-2 infection or an uninfected control (not recorded which).

This clonotype was seen a handful of times. V gene TRBV12-3 or TRBV12-4 combines with J gene TRBJ2-1; D is perhaps TRBD1 (6 bases). The CDR3 is made up of 16 amino acids. Between the trimmed V and J ends, which lost 5 bases and 6 bases, there was a span of 20 bases. CDR3 sequence: CASSHQTGPMGNEQFF. The CDR3 region has the DNA TGTGCCAGCAGTCACCAAACAGGGCCCATGGGCAATGAGCAGTTCTTC.

In this sample, this clonotype turned up many times. The gene calls are TRBV15 and TRBJ1-5; D ambiguous. Germline V gene sequence: CDR1 LNHNV, CDR2 YYDKDF (reference sequence). V shed 0 bases and J shed 2 bases, with 8 bases lying between them. CDR3 length: 15 amino acids. The CDR3 nucleotides are TGTGCCACCAGCAGAGATACGGGCGGCAATCAGCCCCAGCATTTT. It yields the protein CATSRDTGGNQPQHF.

The table lists this clonotype with many counts. The V call is TRBV5-4, the J call TRBJ2-7; 11 bases align to TRBD2. This CDR3 is 14 amino acids long. CDR1 is SGHNT, CDR2 YYREEE, per germline (reference sequence). Trimming removed 1 base from V and 3 bases from J; junction bases left unmatched: 0. The CDR3 here is CASSLTSGSYEQYF. The CDR3 region has the DNA TGTGCCAGCAGCTTGACTAGCGGGAGCTACGAGCAGTACTTC.

This clonotype was counted at least ten times. Here the CDR3 DNA reads TGTGCCAGCAGTTACAGGGAGGGCACTGAAGCTTTCTTT. Protein: CASSYREGTEAFF. V usage is TRBV6-5 and J usage is TRBJ1-1; D not resolved. CDR3 size: 13 residues. The V gene lost 2 bases and the J gene lost 4 bases, with 8 bases spanning the gap. Germline V gene lookup returns CDR1 MNHEY and CDR2 SVGAGI.

Comments on this clonotype: One base away lies a much larger clone, so this may be a sequencing read error. The V gene is TRBV28, the J gene TRBJ2-7; TRBD1 might be the D (6 bases). The CDR3 length is 13 residues. Per the germline V gene, CDR1 is MDHEN and CDR2 is SYDVKM. CDR3 loop: CASRLLQGREQYF. Written as DNA, the CDR3 is TGTGCCAGCAGATTATTACAGGGTAGAGAGCAGTACTTC.

This clonotype came up many times. In DNA, the CDR3 is TGCGCCAGCAGTGACAGCTTATCAGCTTTCTTT. Amino acid sequence: CASSDSLSAFF. J is TRBJ1-1 and V is TRBV10-2, with D unresolved. The CDR3 loop spans 11 amino acids. Germline values: CDR1 WSHSY, CDR2 SAAADI. Trimming stripped 3 bases from V and 10 bases from J, with 9 bases between.

In its sample, this clonotype was seen many times. The chain combines TRBV11-2 with TRBJ2-1; no reliable D call. The CDR3 loop spans 12 amino acids. The V and J ends lost 4 bases and 9 bases respectively, with 10 bases between them. Germline values: CDR1 SGHAT, CDR2 FQNNGV. The CDR3 DNA reads TGTGCCAGCAGCTCTACTGTGGCTGAGCAGTTCTTC. This encodes CASSSTVAEQFF.

This clonotype came up a few times. The chain employs TRBV12-3 or TRBV12-4 and TRBJ2-7, with TRBD1 matching 8 bases. V shed 5 bases and J 6 bases; nucleotides not matched to a gene: 12. The CDR3 runs to 15 residues. The CDR3 protein is CASSNGTGSLVEQYF. As DNA, the CDR3 is TGTGCCAGCAGTAATGGGACAGGATCCCTAGTCGAGCAGTACTTC.

This clonotype was recorded a few times. V gene TRBV29-1 combines with J gene TRBJ1-2, with 8 bases aligning to TRBD1. CDR1 is SQVTM, CDR2 ANQGSEA, per germline. The trim removed 7 bases at V and 7 bases at J, leaving 8 bases unmatched. This CDR3 contains 12 residues. This chain's CDR3 is CSDWTGQTGYTF. DNA for the CDR3: TGCAGCGACTGGACAGGGCAAACTGGCTACACCTTC.

This clonotype turned up a few times. This rearrangement joins TRBV19 to TRBJ2-7; 15 bases match TRBD2. The junction had 25 bases not matched to a gene; V was cut back by 3 bases and J by 7 bases. The CDR3 length is 22 residues. The germline V gene encodes CDR1 LNHDA and CDR2 SQIVND (reference sequence). The CDR3 protein is CASSMVGGSGLAGGPVRGEQYF. The CDR3 DNA reads as TGTGCCAGTAGTATGGTTGGGGGCTCTGGACTAGCGGGAGGGCCGGTTCGTGGGGAGCAGTACTTC.

J is TRBJ2-1 and V is TRBV20-1, with a possible D match to TRBD1 (6 bases). Trimming left V 0 bases short and J 5 bases short, with 11 bases between. The CDR3 runs to 14 residues. Germline-derived CDR1 and CDR2 are DFQATT and SNEGSKA (reference sequence). The CDR3 region is CSARDPYRDNEQFF. CDR3 coding DNA: TGCAGTGCTAGAGATCCTTACAGGGACAATGAGCAGTTCTTC.

This clonotype was counted ten times or more. The rearrangement uses TRBV11-2 and TRBJ2-2, with 14 bases fitting TRBD2. V was pared by 1 base and J by 1 base, with 8 bases of the junction left unmatched. In germline, CDR1 is SGHAT, CDR2 FQNNGV. The CDR3 is 20 amino acids. The CDR3 loop reads CASSLVGGLAGEKNTGELFF. CDR3 nucleotides: TGTGCCAGCAGCTTAGTAGGGGGACTAGCGGGAGAGAAGAACACCGGGGAGCTGTTTTTT.

This clonotype occurred a few times. This chain connects TRBV6-2 or TRBV6-3 to TRBJ2-1; D remains unclear. CDR1 and CDR2 from the germline V gene are MNHEY and SVGEGT. The CDR3 is 13 residues long. V lost 2 bases and J 9 bases, leaving 11 bases between the germline ends. CDR3 sequence (DNA): TGTGCCAGCAGTTACACAGCAGAGGTTGAGCAGTTCTTC. Translating gives CASSYTAEVEQFF.

This clonotype was seen a handful of times. The genes are TRBV20-1 and TRBJ2-1, with a tentative D call TRBD2 (6 bases). From germline, CDR1 is DFQATT and CDR2 SNEGSKA (reference sequence). The CDR3 covers 17 residues. V was clipped by 0 bases and J by 2 bases, with 17 bases between them. CDR3 protein: CSARDRRDVGPYNEQFF. CDR3 sequence (DNA): TGCAGTGCTAGAGATCGGAGGGACGTGGGTCCCTACAATGAGCAGTTCTTC.

This clonotype was picked up many times. This rearrangement joins TRBV9 to TRBJ2-2; D is ambiguous. The CDR3 extends over 15 amino acids. The germline gives CDR1 SGDLS, CDR2 YYNGEE. The V end was cut by 2 bases, the J end by 0 bases, with 8 bases between. DNA for the CDR3: TGTGCCAGCAGCGTTTTCGGAACGAACACCGGGGAGCTGTTTTTT. This encodes CASSVFGTNTGELFF.

The chain uses TRBV19 and TRBJ1-1; TRBD1 matches 9 bases. Germline V gene sequence: CDR1 LNHDA, CDR2 SQIVND (reference sequence). The V gene end was trimmed by 3 bases and the J gene end by 0 bases; junction bases not matched to a gene: 11. The CDR3 totals 18 residues. The CDR3, as DNA: TGTGCCAGTAGTATGGCGACAGGGGGACGGTTCATGAACACTGAAGCTTTCTTT. This sequence encodes CASSMATGGRFMNTEAFF. The whole variable domain, filled in from reference TRBV19 and TRBJ1-1, reads DGGITQSPKYLFRKEGQNVTLSCEQNLNHDAMYWYRQDPGQGLRLIYYSQIVNDFQKGDIAEGYSVSREKKESFPLTVTSAQKNPTAFYLCASSMATGGRFMNTEAFFGQGTRLTVV.

The rearrangement joins TRBV29-1 to TRBJ2-5; a possible D gene is TRBD2 (5 bases). In germline, CDR1 is SQVTM, CDR2 ANQGSEA. The CDR3 has 14 amino acids. The ends were cut back, 2 bases at V and 4 bases at J, with 14 bases in the middle. In DNA form, the CDR3 reads TGCAGCGTTGAAAGGTGGGAGAGTCGAGAGACCCAGTACTTC. It encodes CSVERWESRETQYF.

In the case of this clonotype: A much more abundant neighbour one base away suggests this may be a read error. The chain carries TRBV18 and TRBJ2-7; the D gene is possibly TRBD1 (6 bases). Trimming took 2 bases from V and 5 from J, leaving 13 bases between them. Germline V gene sequence: CDR1 KGHSH, CDR2 LQKENI. The CDR3 spans 14 residues. The chain's CDR3 is CASSPGTRPNEQYF. CDR3 nucleotide sequence: TGTGCCAGCTCACCAGGGACACGGCCAAACGAGCAGTACTTC. Together with reference TRBV18 and TRBJ2-7, the CDR3 gives the full variable domain: NAGVMQNPRHLVRRRGQEARLRCSPMKGHSHVYWYRQLPEEGLKFMVYLQKENIIDESGMPKERFSAEFPKEGPSILRIQQVVRGDSAAYFCASSPGTRPNEQYFGPGTRLTVT.

This clonotype was counted at least ten times. The rearrangement joins TRBV11-3 to TRBJ1-2; the D is unclear. CDR1 and CDR2 from the germline V gene are SGHNT and YENEEA. The CDR3 runs 13 residues. V was shortened by 1 base and J by 5 bases, with 8 bases between the two germline ends. The CDR3 reads CASSLGREYGYTF. In nucleotides, the CDR3 is TGTGCCAGCAGCTTAGGTCGGGAATATGGCTACACCTTC. Using reference TRBV11-3 and TRBJ1-2 for the parts outside the CDR3, the full variable domain is EAGVVQSPRYKIIEKKQPVAFWCNPISGHNTLYWYLQNLGQGPELLIRYENEEAVDDSQLPKDRFSAERLKGVDSTLKIQPAELGDSAVYLCASSLGREYGYTFGSGTRLTVV.

For this clonotype: A read error is possible here, since a much larger clone lies one base away. The V gene is TRBV6-5, the J gene TRBJ1-2; no firm D call. The V end lost 0 bases, the J end lost 7 bases, and 15 bases lay between the germline ends. This CDR3 is 15 amino acids long. From germline, CDR1 is MNHEY and CDR2 SVGAGI. CDR3 in DNA: TGTGCCAGCAGTTACTCCGAGAAAGTCTCCGGTGGCTACACCTTC. The encoded protein is CASSYSEKVSGGYTF.

This clonotype was detected ten times or more. The V gene is TRBV7-2, the J gene TRBJ1-1, with D perhaps TRBD1 (5 bases). The CDR3 contains 14 residues. The ends were cut back, 4 bases at V and 4 bases at J, with 13 bases in the middle. The germline V gene encodes CDR1 SGHTA and CDR2 FQGNSA. As DNA, the CDR3 is TGTGCCAGCAGCTGGGGCAGAGGGAGCACTGAAGCTTTCTTT. Translated: CASSWGRGSTEAFF.

Many counts were recorded for this clonotype. V and J are TRBV13 and TRBJ2-7; 10 bases map to TRBD1. The CDR3 consists of 17 residues. The V gene end was trimmed by 5 bases and the J gene end by 5 bases; junction bases not matched to a gene: 15. CDR1 and CDR2 from the germline V gene are PRHDT and FYEKMQ (reference sequence). The DNA for the CDR3 is TGTGCCAGCAGCCTAAAAGCCGGGACAGGGGTATCTGACGAGCAGTACTTC. As protein: CASSLKAGTGVSDEQYF.

The chain joins TRBV11-2 to TRBJ1-4; a weak D match, TRBD1 (6 bases). Germline CDR1 and CDR2: SGHAT and FQNNGV. Trimming took off 5 bases at V and 14 bases at J, with 15 bases between the two ends. CDR3 length equals 12 residues. The CDR3 region has the DNA TGTGCCAGCAGCCCCGGGGGCGAACGGCTGTTTTTT. As protein: CASSPGGERLFF.

This clonotype was recorded a few times. The chain uses TRBV7-9 and TRBJ1-2; a weak D match, TRBD1 (5 bases). Germline CDR1 is SEHNR and CDR2 is FQNEAQ (reference sequence). V shed 1 base and J shed 4 bases, with 13 bases lying between them. The CDR3 extends over 15 amino acids. CDR3 sequence reads: CASSLEAGWVYGYTF. CDR3 DNA sequence: TGTGCCAGCAGCTTAGAAGCAGGGTGGGTCTATGGCTACACCTTC.

This clonotype was seen many times. The chain couples TRBV18 to TRBJ2-1, with TRBD1 as a possible D gene (6 bases). From germline, CDR1 is KGHSH and CDR2 LQKENI. This CDR3 has 15 amino acids. The ends were cut back, 5 bases at V and 0 bases at J, with 11 bases in the middle. The CDR3 DNA follows: TGTGCCAGCTCAGCGGACAGTCTCTCCTACAATGAGCAGTTCTTC. It codes for CASSADSLSYNEQFF.

This clonotype occurred many times. The chain joins TRBV11-3 to TRBJ2-3, with D uncertain. Germline V lookup: CDR1 SGHNT, CDR2 YENEEA. V lost 2 bases, J lost 4 bases, and 4 bases lay in between. This CDR3 comprises 12 residues. The CDR3 DNA reads as TGTGCCAGCAGCTTACAGCCAGATACGCAGTATTTT. This translates into CASSLQPDTQYF. Full variable domain (outside the CDR3, taken from reference TRBV11-3 and TRBJ2-3): EAGVVQSPRYKIIEKKQPVAFWCNPISGHNTLYWYLQNLGQGPELLIRYENEEAVDDSQLPKDRFSAERLKGVDSTLKIQPAELGDSAVYLCASSLQPDTQYFGPGTRLTVL.

In this sample, this clonotype turned up many times. J is TRBJ1-2 and V is TRBV29-1, with 7 positions matching TRBD1. Germline V gives CDR1 SQVTM, CDR2 ANQGSEA. V trimming: 7 bases; J trimming: 6 bases; junction bases outside the gene matches: 5. The CDR3 has 11 amino acids. The CDR3 bases are TGCAGCGGTCGACAGGGTGATGGCTACACCTTC. It encodes CSGRQGDGYTF.

The V and J genes are TRBV4-2 and TRBJ2-3; 8 bases fit TRBD2. The CDR3 sequence is 18 residues long. The germline CDR1 and CDR2 sequences are LGHNA and YNFKEQ. V gave up 2 bases and J gave up 5 bases; unmatched junction bases: 15. CDR3 loop: CASSQRIAGMHGGDTQYF. CDR3 bases: TGTGCCAGCAGCCAAAGGATAGCGGGAATGCACGGGGGAGATACGCAGTATTTT.